This is a list of T cell receptor beta chains from one sample in a study of T cells in Graves' hyperthyroidism and ophthalmopathy. TCRdb reprocessed the multiplex PCR reads via MiXCR and lists one record per CDR3 protein. The sample has about 600,000 distinct CDR3 sequences, 15% to 20% seen once. Material for sequencing was blood. Receptors originate from a middle-aged woman with Graves' ophthalmopathy. Both conserved end residues are part of each CDR3. Each record gives: CDR3 length, D gene, V gene, J gene, clone size, CDR3 protein, CDR3 DNA. D genes are given only for firm matches. Clone size is not always given. Where it is, it says once, few, many or a class for expanded clones.

>15|NA|TRBV29-1|TRBJ2-3|few
CSVGLLADSTDTQYF
TGCAGCGTTGGTCTACTAGCTGATAGCACAGATACGCAGTATTTT
>14|NA|TRBV14|TRBJ2-1|few
CASSPNRAYNEQFF
TGTGCCAGCAGCCCCAACAGGGCCTACAATGAGCAGTTCTTC
>14|NA|TRBV28|TRBJ2-5|many
CASSMDLGQETQYF
TGTGCCAGCAGTATGGACTTGGGACAAGAGACCCAGTACTTC
>10|NA|TRBV30|TRBJ2-3|many
CAWESDTQYF
TGTGCCTGGGAATCAGATACGCAGTATTTT
>14|TRBD1|TRBV18|TRBJ1-6|many
CASSPGQGHSPLHF
TGTGCCAGCTCACCGGGACAGGGACATTCACCCCTCCACTTT
>17|TRBD2|TRBV6-1|TRBJ2-3|many
CASSPPSLAGLTDTQYF
TGTGCCAGCAGCCCTCCATCACTAGCGGGGCTCACAGATACGCAGTATTTT
>15|TRBD1|TRBV5-1|TRBJ2-1|many
CASSLAYGTGNEQFF
TGCGCCAGCAGCTTGGCCTACGGGACAGGCAATGAGCAGTTCTTC
>14|NA|TRBV29-1|TRBJ1-3|few
CSGWDPFSGNTIYF
TGCAGTGGGTGGGACCCCTTCTCTGGAAACACCATATATTTT
>14|TRBD2|TRBV20-1|TRBJ2-7|many
CSARPPASGYEQYF
TGCAGTGCCCGCCCACCGGCTAGCGGATACGAGCAGTACTTC
>14|NA|TRBV6-9|TRBJ1-2|NA
CASSYLKDWDGYTF
TGTGCCAGCAGTTACTTGAAGGATTGGGATGGCTACACCTTC
>18|TRBD1|TRBV19|TRBJ2-2|few
CASSTRPPGGANTGELFF
TGTGCCAGTAGTACCCGTCCCCCAGGGGGTGCGAACACCGGGGAGCTGTTTTTT
>15|NA|TRBV6-1|TRBJ1-1|NA
CASSEVFHQNTEAFF
TGTGCCAGCAGTGAGGTGTTTCACCAGAACACTGAAGCTTTCTTT
>15|TRBD1|TRBV3-1|TRBJ1-1|many
CASSHSDRDGTEAFF
TGTGCCAGCAGCCATTCGGACAGGGATGGCACTGAAGCTTTCTTT
>13|NA|TRBV27|TRBJ1-1|NA
CASSFPFYPEAFF
TGTGCCAGCAGTTTCCCGTTTTACCCTGAAGCTTTCTTT
>17|TRBD2|TRBV7-3|TRBJ2-6|NA
CASSILAGGSGANVLTF
TGTGCCAGCAGCATACTAGCGGGTGGCTCTGGGGCCAACGTCCTGACTTTC
>14|TRBD2|TRBV20-1|TRBJ2-3|many
CSLQLGTSGLTQYF
TGCAGCCTTCAGCTAGGGACTAGCGGGTTAACGCAGTATTTT
>13|NA|TRBV15|TRBJ2-3|NA
CATSFQSADTQYF
TGTGCCACCAGTTTCCAGTCTGCAGATACGCAGTATTTT
>13|NA|TRBV2|TRBJ1-2|many
CASSEGGSYGYTF
TGTGCCAGCAGTGAAGGGGGATCCTATGGCTACACCTTC
>14|TRBD1|TRBV28|TRBJ1-2|many
CASKTPRTGGGYTF
TGTGCCAGCAAAACCCCCCGGACAGGGGGTGGCTACACCTTC
>18|NA|TRBV7-6|TRBJ2-3|few
CASSLASPGFSGTDTQYF
TGTGCCAGCAGCTTAGCATCGCCAGGGTTTTCAGGCACAGATACGCAGTATTTT
>13|NA|TRBV3-1|TRBJ2-1|few
CASSQGGNTGQFF
TGTGCCAGCAGCCAAGGGGGGAACACTGGGCAGTTCTTC
>15|NA|TRBV4-1|TRBJ2-2|NA
CASSQVTDPIGELFF
TGCGCCAGCAGCCAAGTAACCGACCCCATCGGGGAGCTGTTTTTT
>12|NA|TRBV29-1|TRBJ1-2|NA
CSVESGEDGYTF
TGCAGCGTTGAATCAGGGGAAGATGGCTACACCTTC
>12|NA|TRBV20-1|TRBJ2-5|many
CSVRGAAETQYF
TGCAGTGTCAGGGGGGCCGCCGAGACCCAGTACTTC
>12|NA|TRBV6-1|TRBJ1-3|few
CASSGAENTIYF
TGTGCCAGCTCTGGGGCCGAAAACACCATATATTTT
>14|NA|TRBV6-1|TRBJ2-2|few
CASTDNANTGELFF
TGTGCCAGCACCGATAACGCGAACACCGGGGAGCTGTTTTTT
>16|NA|TRBV4-1|TRBJ1-2|many
CASSQVQGSLNYGYTF
TGCGCCAGCAGCCAGGTACAGGGATCGCTTAACTATGGCTACACCTTC
>16|NA|TRBV11-2|TRBJ2-1|NA
CASSLGEGGPYNEQFF
TGTGCCAGCAGCTTAGGGGAAGGGGGACCATACAATGAGCAGTTCTTC
>16|NA|TRBV11-2|TRBJ2-1|NA
CASGLTRRSSYNEQFF
TGTGCCAGCGGCCTGACACGCCGGAGCTCCTACAATGAGCAGTTCTTC
>14|NA|TRBV7-9|TRBJ1-2|few
CASSLAGWGYGYTF
TGTGCCAGCAGCTTAGCAGGGTGGGGCTATGGCTACACCTTC
>14|NA|TRBV20-1|TRBJ2-3|many
CSATLAVSTDTQYF
TGCAGTGCAACTTTAGCGGTTAGCACAGATACGCAGTATTTT
>13|NA|TRBV30|TRBJ2-4|NA
CAWERPGKNIQYF
TGTGCCTGGGAGAGACCGGGCAAAAACATTCAGTACTTC
>11|NA|TRBV2|TRBJ2-7|once
CASSENYGQYF
TGTGCCAGCAGTGAAAACTACGGGCAGTACTTC
>15|NA|TRBV2|TRBJ2-5|few
CASRDPRRIQETQYF
TGTGCCAGCAGGGATCCGCGGCGGATACAAGAGACCCAGTACTTC
>15|TRBD1|TRBV7-2|TRBJ1-2|many
CASSLRQGADYGYTF
TGTGCCAGCAGCTTACGACAGGGGGCAGACTATGGCTACACCTTC
>15|TRBD1|TRBV7-9|TRBJ1-5|NA
CASSLEAGGDQPQHF
TGTGCCAGCAGCTTAGAGGCAGGGGGAGATCAGCCCCAGCATTTT
>13|NA|TRBV20-1|TRBJ2-3|NA
CSASGSGPDTQYF
TGCAGTGCTAGTGGATCGGGCCCAGATACGCAGTATTTT
>14|TRBD1|TRBV6-1|TRBJ1-4|few
CASRAGTGNEKLFF
TGTGCCAGCAGAGCCGGGACAGGGAATGAAAAACTGTTTTTT
>14|TRBD1|TRBV12-3/TRBV12-4|TRBJ1-6|many
CASSPDRADSPLHF
TGTGCCAGCAGTCCGGACAGGGCTGATTCACCCCTCCACTTT
>15|NA|TRBV5-1|TRBJ2-7|few
CASSLGDNTSYEQYF
TGCGCCAGCAGCTTGGGCGATAATACCTCCTACGAGCAGTACTTC
>16|TRBD1|TRBV12-3/TRBV12-4|TRBJ2-2|many
CASSPRQGALPGELFF
TGTGCCAGCAGCCCTCGGCAGGGGGCCCTCCCCGGGGAGCTGTTTTTT
>13|TRBD2|TRBV12-3/TRBV12-4|TRBJ2-1|few
CASKGLAGHEQFF
TGTGCCAGCAAGGGGCTAGCGGGCCATGAGCAGTTCTTC
>16|TRBD2|TRBV9|TRBJ2-1|few
CASSPSGRTSNNEQFF
TGTGCCAGCAGCCCTAGCGGGAGAACCTCTAACAATGAGCAGTTCTTC
>15|NA|TRBV6-1|TRBJ1-6|many
CASSLGGGVDSPLHF
TGTGCCAGCAGCCTCGGGGGAGGGGTGGATTCACCCCTCCACTTT
>12|TRBD1|TRBV12-3/TRBV12-4|TRBJ1-5|NA
CASSFTGDHQHF
TGTGCCAGCAGTTTCACAGGGGATCACCAGCATTTT